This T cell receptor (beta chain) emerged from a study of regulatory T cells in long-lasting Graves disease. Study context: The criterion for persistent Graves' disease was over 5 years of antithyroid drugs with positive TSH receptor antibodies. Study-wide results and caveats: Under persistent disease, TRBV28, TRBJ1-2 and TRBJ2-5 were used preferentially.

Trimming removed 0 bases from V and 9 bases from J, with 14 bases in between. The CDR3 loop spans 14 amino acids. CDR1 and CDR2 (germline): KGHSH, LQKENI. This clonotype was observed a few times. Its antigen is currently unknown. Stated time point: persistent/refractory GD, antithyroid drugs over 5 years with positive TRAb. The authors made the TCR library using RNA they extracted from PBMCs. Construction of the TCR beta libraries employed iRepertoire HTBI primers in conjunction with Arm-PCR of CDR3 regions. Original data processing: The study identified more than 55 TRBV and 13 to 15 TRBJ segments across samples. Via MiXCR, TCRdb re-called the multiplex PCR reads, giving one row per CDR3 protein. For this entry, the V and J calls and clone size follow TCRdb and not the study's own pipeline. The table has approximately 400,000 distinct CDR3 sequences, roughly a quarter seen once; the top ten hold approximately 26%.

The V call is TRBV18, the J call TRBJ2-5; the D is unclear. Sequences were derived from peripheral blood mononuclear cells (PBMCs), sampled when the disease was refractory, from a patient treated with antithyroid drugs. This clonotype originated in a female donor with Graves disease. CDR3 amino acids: CASSPPRQAPAQYF. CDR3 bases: TGTGCCAGCTCACCACCTCGGCAGGCCCCGGCCCAGTACTTC. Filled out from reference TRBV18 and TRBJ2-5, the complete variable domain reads NAGVMQNPRHLVRRRGQEARLRCSPMKGHSHVYWYRQLPEEGLKFMVYLQKENIIDESGMPKERFSAEFPKEGPSILRIQQVVRGDSAAYFCASSPPRQAPAQYFGPGTRLLVL.